This is a list of T cell receptor beta chains from one sample in a study of blood T cells in healthy people across ages. TCRdb analysed the 5' RACE reads with MiXCR anew, one entry per CDR3 protein. The data hold nearly 1 million distinct CDR3 sequences, with approximately 50% observed a single time. Sequencing input: blood. These receptors originate from a woman between 55 and 75 years old in good health. The CDR3 runs from the conserved cysteine through the conserved F or W. The D gene is left open where the match is weak. A clone size is listed for some rows: how often the clone was seen (once, few, many), or a class if it is expanded.

CDR3 protein: CASSLGQGIVEGGYTF
CDR3 DNA: TGCGCCAGCAGCTTGGGACAGGGAATTGTTGAGGGTGGCTACACCTTC
V gene: TRBV5-1
J gene: TRBJ1-2
clone size: -
D gene: TRBD1

CDR3 protein: CASSRAGGQPQHF
CDR3 DNA: TGTGCCAGCAGCCGTGCGGGGGGTCAGCCCCAGCATTTT
V gene: TRBV11-1
J gene: TRBJ1-5
clone size: few
D gene: -

CDR3 protein: CASSQLGGRANTGELFF
CDR3 DNA: TGTGCCAGCAGCCAATTAGGCGGGAGGGCGAACACCGGGGAGCTGTTTTTT
V gene: TRBV3-1
J gene: TRBJ2-2
clone size: -
D gene: TRBD2

CDR3 protein: CASSATGANQPQHF
CDR3 DNA: TGCGCCAGCAGCGCCACAGGGGCGAATCAGCCCCAGCATTTT
V gene: TRBV5-1
J gene: TRBJ1-5
clone size: -
D gene: TRBD1

CDR3 protein: CASSLVGGASGNTIYF
CDR3 DNA: TGTGCCAGCAGCTTAGTGGGGGGGGCATCTGGAAACACCATATATTTT
V gene: TRBV11-2
J gene: TRBJ1-3
clone size: -
D gene: -

CDR3 protein: CASSLEGGGEQYF
CDR3 DNA: TGCGCCAGCAGCTTGGAAGGGGGCGGGGAGCAGTACTTC
V gene: TRBV5-1
J gene: TRBJ2-5
clone size: -
D gene: -

CDR3 protein: CASSDHGRGTDTQYF
CDR3 DNA: TGTGCCAGCAGCGACCACGGACGTGGCACAGATACGCAGTATTTT
V gene: TRBV28
J gene: TRBJ2-3
clone size: many
D gene: -

CDR3 protein: CASSLMARGYPDAQYF
CDR3 DNA: TGTGCCAGCAGCTTAATGGCCCGGGGCTATCCAGATGCGCAGTATTTT
V gene: TRBV7-2
J gene: TRBJ2-3
clone size: -
D gene: -

CDR3 protein: CASSVGQAEETQYF
CDR3 DNA: TGTGCCAGCAGCGTGGGACAGGCTGAAGAGACCCAGTACTTC
V gene: TRBV7-2
J gene: TRBJ2-5
clone size: -
D gene: TRBD1

CDR3 protein: CASNLGTGLYGYTF
CDR3 DNA: TGTGCCAGCAATCTCGGGACAGGGCTCTATGGCTACACCTTC
V gene: TRBV12-3/TRBV12-4
J gene: TRBJ1-2
clone size: -
D gene: TRBD1

CDR3 protein: CSVEGSSETQYF
CDR3 DNA: TGCAGCGTTGAGGGGTCTTCCGAGACCCAGTACTTC
V gene: TRBV29-1
J gene: TRBJ2-5
clone size: many
D gene: -